This T cell receptor beta chain was sequenced for a study of identical twins listed by TCRdb under 2016. As for the study more broadly: The study deep-sequenced TCR alpha and beta repertoires from monozygotic twins, unrelated adults of various ages and cord blood to test whether fetal clonotypes persist. To rule out contamination, the twin experiments were replicated at different times with different library preparation protocols.

This clonotype came up many times. It lacks a known antigen. Per-nucleotide qualities are absent, and no much larger clonotype sits a single base away. V drops 6 bases and J drops 0 bases, leaving 11 bases in between. The CDR3 goes from the cysteine to the phenylalanine over 15 residues. The entry retains the CDR3 DNA only, 45 bases that are in frame from base 1. CDR1 SGHTA and CDR2 FQGNSA were looked up in the germline V gene. Every donor was a healthy Caucasian. The twin cohort comprised three pairs of female monozygotic twins, all aged roughly 18 to 30 years. The RNA used for TCR libraries was isolated from peripheral blood mononuclear cells. The library was produced with 5' RACE. Data came from an Illumina HiSeq 2000. Template switching introduced a universal primer binding site; the final cDNA contained a unique molecular identifier, enabling accurate counting of TCR cDNA molecules. Specific primers in the conserved constant-segment region were used to synthesize first-strand cDNA for TCR alpha and beta chains. To control for contamination, every cDNA library was double barcoded, receiving both a SMART-Mk sample barcode and Illumina barcodes. TruSeq adapter sequences and Illumina sample barcodes were added in two successive PCR steps. The Illumina HiSeq platform was used with custom primers to sequence TCR alpha and beta cDNA libraries. For the original study's pipeline: Raw reads were processed with MiGEC to extract unique molecular identifiers, and MiXCR was used to determine CDR3 positions. Recombination models were inferred per individual with the repgenHMM and IGoR tools using an EM algorithm. Shared clonotypes were analyzed with the tcR package in R, and sharing was normalized by the product of cloneset sizes. Out-of-frame nonproductive sequences were analyzed to study raw recombination free of thymic and clonal selection effects. TCRdb reprocessed the public reads (quality trimming at Q25 with fastp, clone calling with MiXCR) and kept in-frame beta chains. One record per CDR3 amino acid sequence lists the most common genes and DNA. These V and J calls derive from TCRdb rather than the authors' analysis. The sample contains nearly 900,000 distinct CDR3 sequences, more than 9% of them found a single time. The biggest ten clones account for around 1.5% of the sample.

Summary of the overall study and its limitations: Because the same donors could not be followed over many years, the conclusions depended on cross-sectional statistical analysis. Excess twin sharing in beta out-of-frame sequences was weaker because fewer shared sequences lowered the signal-to-noise ratio. Compared with coincidental sharing between unrelated individuals, an excess of low generation-probability sequences was observed among out-of-frame TCR alpha sequences shared between twins. Abundant cord blood beta clonotypes had fewer insertions, young adult naive repertoires showed a similar but weaker trend, and memory repertoires showed no such trend. Zero-insertion analyses could be partly confounded by invariant T cells such as MAIT and iNKT, though diverse VJ usage argued against such confounding for most clonotypes. In monozygotic twins, recombination models systematically underestimated out-of-frame TCR alpha sharing, but the models matched the sharing seen between unrelated individuals.

The same data also went into a second study, on yellow fever vaccine responses in identical twins. Taken from the second paper: According to the authors, in identical twins the way T cells responded to vaccination appeared partly convergent and partly personalized. In the study, vaccine-responding T cell clones were precisely tracked in identical twins.

This clonotype was sampled from a young woman in good health. Sequenced material: PBMCs. The V and J segments used are TRBV7-2 and TRBJ1-4, with the D gene not clear enough to name. The base sequence is TGTGCCAGCAGGTTCACAGCCGCAACTAATGAAAAACTGTTTTTT. Translated, it reads CASRFTAATNEKLFF.